These 17 T cell receptor beta chains came from one sample sequenced in a study of CXCR3-negative and CXCR3-positive naive CD8 T cells. General observations from the study: CXCR3-expressing naive cells carried TRB CDR3s more hydrophobic than those of CXCR3-negative naive cells.

The TRB libraries of cDNA were built by UMI-labeled 5' RACE. TCRdb reprocessed the 5' RACE reads, with one entry per CDR3 protein and no DNA. Its table lists about 60,000 distinct CDR3 sequences. No antigen is known for these receptors. The sequencing input was naive CXCR3+ CD8+ T cells from blood. Regarding subset: CD45RO-CCR7+CD27+CD95- naive CD8+ T cells expressing CXCR3 (TNR3+). The receptors shown here come from a human donor in good health. Some clones in this sample may be carry-over from other donors' samples.

This rearrangement joins TRBV30 to TRBJ1-1. Germline V lookup: CDR1 GTSNPN, CDR2 SVGIG (reference sequence). This CDR3 contains 13 residues. The CDR3 region is CAWSGEENTEAFF.

The chain links TRBV29-1 to TRBJ1-2. Germline-derived CDR1 and CDR2 are SQVTM and ANQGSEA. The CDR3 loop spans 13 amino acids. CDR3 region: CSASGVFNYGYTF. Combining the CDR3 with reference TRBV29-1 and TRBJ1-2 gives the whole variable domain SAVISQKPSRDICQRGTSLTIQCQVDSQVTMMFWYRQQPGQSLTLIATANQGSEATYESGFVIDKFPISRPNLTFSTLTVSNMSPEDSSIYLCSASGVFNYGYTFGSGTRLTVV.

CDR3 protein: CSARGVQGDTEAFF. The rearrangement uses TRBV20-1 and TRBJ1-1; without DNA, the TCRdb call of TRBD1 cannot be checked. This CDR3 contains 14 residues. CDR1 is DFQATT, CDR2 SNEGSKA, per germline (reference sequence).

The chain joins TRBV7-2 to TRBJ2-4. Germline CDR1 reads SGHTA; CDR2 reads FQGNSA. The CDR3 has 15 amino acids. Here the CDR3 reads CASSLDGFAKNIQYF.

The rearrangement links TRBV4-2 to TRBJ2-7; the D call of TRBD1 rests on TCRdb alone, since no DNA is present to check it. CDR3 length: 17 amino acids. Germline V lookup: CDR1 LGHNA, CDR2 YNFKEQ. The CDR3 reads CASSHFRRGDVYYEQYF.

V is TRBV7-9 and J is TRBJ1-4; with no DNA, the TCRdb D assignment of TRBD1 cannot be verified. CDR3 size: 16 residues. Germline CDR1 SEHNR, CDR2 FQNEAQ (reference sequence). The CDR3 spells CASSFPGADQNEKLFF. Full variable domain (outside the CDR3, taken from reference TRBV7-9 and TRBJ1-4): DTGVSQNPRHKITKRGQNVTFRCDPISEHNRLYWYRQTLGQGPEFLTYFQNEAQLEKSRLLSDRFSAERPKGSFSTLEIQRTEQGDSAMYLCASSFPGADQNEKLFFGSGTQLSVL.

The chain employs TRBV21-1 and TRBJ1-2. TRBV21-1 is shown as a pseudogene. CDR3 size: 15 residues. CDR3 loop: CASSHPGGPRLGYTF.

J is TRBJ2-1 and V is TRBV10-2. CDR1 is WSHSY and CDR2 is SAAADI in the germline V gene. The CDR3 runs to 14 residues. The CDR3 sequence is CASSEGEEWNEQFF.

The chain uses TRBV7-2 and TRBJ2-3. CDR1 is SGHTA, CDR2 FQGNSA, per germline. The CDR3 extends over 14 amino acids. CDR3 protein: CASSPEWGTDTQYF.

The V call is TRBV7-2, the J call TRBJ1-2; TCRdb reports TRBD1, a call that lacks DNA to check it against. Per germline, CDR1 SGHTA and CDR2 FQGNSA. The CDR3 sequence is 16 residues long. The CDR3 is CASSLRTGGVYQGYTF.

V is TRBV5-4 and J is TRBJ2-3; the TCRdb call, TRBD2, lacks DNA for checking. This CDR3 has 18 amino acids. Germline CDR1 is SGHNT and CDR2 is YYREEE (reference sequence). CDR3: CASSPWGMRGDETDTQYF.

V and J are TRBV10-3 and TRBJ2-3. The CDR3 is 15 amino acids. Germline CDR1 and CDR2: ENHRY and SYGVKD. The chain's CDR3 is CAISESLEPTDTQYF.

The genes are TRBV7-3 and TRBJ1-5. Germline V gives CDR1 SGHTA, CDR2 FQGTGA. The CDR3 has 15 residues. CDR3 protein: CASSLTFGSRQPQHF.

The gene calls are TRBV4-3 and TRBJ2-5; lacking DNA, the TRBD1 call made by TCRdb goes unchecked. CDR3 length: 15 amino acids. CDR1 and CDR2 (germline): LGHNA, YSLEER. The CDR3: CASSQDRGSWETQYF.

The J gene is TRBJ2-7, the V gene TRBV14. CDR1 is SGHDN, CDR2 FVKESK, per germline. The CDR3 is 13 residues long. CDR3 protein: CASSSDHGHEQYF.

The chain carries TRBV29-1 and TRBJ2-5; TCRdb returns TRBD1, unconfirmable since there is no DNA. The germline gives CDR1 SQVTM, CDR2 ANQGSEA. This CDR3 has 15 amino acids. The CDR3 here is CSVGDSGTARETQYF.

The chain carries TRBV29-1 and TRBJ1-2; as DNA is missing, the TRBD1 call by TCRdb cannot be tested. The CDR3 runs 12 residues. CDR1 is SQVTM and CDR2 is ANQGSEA in the germline V gene. This CDR3 is CSVEGQGWGYAF.